This TCR beta chain was captured in a study of cytomegalovirus exposure and HLA in healthy donors. The wider study: HLA-typed donors were the source of 86 million or so unique TCRs held in an early data release. Findings and caveats of the study: Later analysis identified a missense DCLRE1C variant that was linked to TCR beta V- and J-gene trimming.

The CDR3 loop spans 13 amino acids. Looked up from germline, CDR1 is KGHSH and CDR2 is LQKENI. Trimming removed 3 bases at V and 4 bases at J, with 8 bases between. As regards this clone: The antigen remains undetermined.

PCR employed 60 Vbeta and 13 Jbeta primers. The method was immunoSEQ multiplex PCR; TCRdb's version includes in-frame clones alone and lacks a portion of them. The sample records 250,000 to 300,000 clones, about four fifths being singletons. Sequencing was carried out using PBMCs. This TCR was sampled from a woman aged 40 to 50 in good health and CMV-seropositive. The J gene is TRBJ2-3, the V gene TRBV18, with D unclear. For the CDR3, the DNA is TGTGCCAGCTCACCTATAGGAGCAGATACGCAGTATTTT. This sequence encodes CASSPIGADTQYF.